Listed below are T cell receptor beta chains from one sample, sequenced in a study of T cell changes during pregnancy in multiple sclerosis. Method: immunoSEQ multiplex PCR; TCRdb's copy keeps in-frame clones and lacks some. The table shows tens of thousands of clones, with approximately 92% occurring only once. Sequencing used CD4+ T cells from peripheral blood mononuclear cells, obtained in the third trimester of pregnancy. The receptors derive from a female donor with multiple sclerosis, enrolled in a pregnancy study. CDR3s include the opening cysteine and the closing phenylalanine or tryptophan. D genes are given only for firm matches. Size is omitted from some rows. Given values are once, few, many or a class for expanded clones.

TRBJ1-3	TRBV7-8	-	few	CASSSGLSSGNTIYF	TGTGCCAGCAGCTCTGGCTTAAGCTCTGGAAACACCATATATTTT
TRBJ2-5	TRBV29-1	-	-	CSVEIIAWETQYF	TGCAGCGTTGAGATAATAGCTTGGGAGACCCAGTACTTC
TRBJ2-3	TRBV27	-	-	CASSLSTLGGNTQYF	TGTGCCAGCAGTTTATCGACCTTAGGCGGCAATACGCAGTATTTT
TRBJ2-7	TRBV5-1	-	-	CASSPGLTVYPTLYEQYF	TGCGCCAGCAGCCCGGGACTTACCGTTTATCCCACGTTATACGAGCAGTACTTC
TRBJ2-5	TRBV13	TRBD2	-	CASSRTSGAQETQYF	TGTGCCAGCAGCCGGACTAGCGGGGCCCAAGAGACCCAGTACTTC
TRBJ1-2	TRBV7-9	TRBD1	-	CASRLTGGLDGYTF	TGTGCCAGCAGACTGACAGGGGGCTTGGATGGCTACACCTTC
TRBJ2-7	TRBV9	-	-	CASSVESGSSYEQYF	TGTGCCAGCAGCGTAGAGAGCGGAAGCTCCTACGAGCAGTACTTC
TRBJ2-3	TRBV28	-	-	CASTPRVSDTQYF	TGTGCCAGCACCCCAAGAGTGTCGGATACGCAGTATTTT
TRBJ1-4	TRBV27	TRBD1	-	CASSGTGGRLGNEKLFF	TGTGCCAGCAGTGGGACAGGGGGCAGGTTGGGTAATGAAAAACTGTTTTTT
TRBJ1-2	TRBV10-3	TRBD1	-	CAISDPRDRGDLSYGYTF	TGTGCCATCAGTGACCCCCGGGACAGGGGCGACCTTAGCTATGGCTACACCTTC
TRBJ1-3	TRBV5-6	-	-	CASSLEAGIRRNTIYF	TGTGCCAGCAGCTTGGAGGCAGGAATAAGACGAAACACCATATATTTT
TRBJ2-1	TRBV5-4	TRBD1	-	CASRSGQGATDYLYNEQFF	TGTGCCAGCAGGTCGGGACAGGGGGCAACGGACTACCTCTACAATGAGCAGTTCTTC
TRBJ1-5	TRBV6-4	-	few	CASSDSRNQPQHF	TGTGCCAGCAGTGACTCGCGGAATCAGCCCCAGCATTTT
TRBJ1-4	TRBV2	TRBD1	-	CASSDPDRADGTGHEKLFF	TGTGCCAGCAGTGACCCCGACAGGGCTGATGGTACGGGGCATGAAAAACTGTTTTTT
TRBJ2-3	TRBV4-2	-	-	CASSQAAAPARLSTDTQYF	TGTGCCAGCAGCCAAGCGGCCGCTCCAGCGCGGCTTTCCACAGATACGCAGTATTTT
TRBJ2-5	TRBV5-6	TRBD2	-	CASSFSGRYQETQYF	TGTGCCAGCAGCTTTAGCGGGAGGTACCAAGAGACCCAGTACTTC
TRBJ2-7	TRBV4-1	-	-	CASSQATGQRIYEQYF	TGCGCCAGCAGCCAAGCAACTGGACAGAGGATCTACGAGCAGTACTTC
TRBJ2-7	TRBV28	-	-	CASTPSNLYEQYF	TGTGCCAGCACCCCTAGCAATTTGTACGAGCAGTACTTC
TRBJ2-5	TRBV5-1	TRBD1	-	CASSLGDRVGEETQYF	TGCGCCAGCAGCTTGGGGGACAGGGTGGGAGAAGAGACCCAGTACTTC
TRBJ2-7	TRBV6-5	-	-	CASSLQGKTSYEQYF	TGTGCCAGCAGTTTACAGGGTAAAACCTCCTACGAGCAGTACTTC
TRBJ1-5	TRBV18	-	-	CASSPLQGHNQPQHF	TGTGCCAGCTCACCCCTACAGGGACACAATCAGCCCCAGCATTTT
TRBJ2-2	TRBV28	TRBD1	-	CASSYRGYTGELFF	TGTGCCAGCAGTTACAGGGGATACACCGGGGAGCTGTTTTTT
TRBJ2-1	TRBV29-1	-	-	CSVVSTLFSYNEQFF	TGCAGCGTTGTGAGCACTCTCTTCTCCTACAATGAGCAGTTCTTC
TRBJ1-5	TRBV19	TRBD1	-	CASSTDREIFNQPQHF	TGTGCCAGTAGTACGGACAGGGAAATTTTCAATCAGCCCCAGCATTTT
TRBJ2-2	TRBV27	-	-	CASRGSGNTGELFF	TGTGCCAGCCGGGGGAGCGGGAACACCGGGGAGCTGTTTTTT
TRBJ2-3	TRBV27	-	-	CASSPLSTDTQYF	TGTGCCAGCAGCCCTCTCAGCACAGATACGCAGTATTTT
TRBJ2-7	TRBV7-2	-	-	CASSLETGRNEQYF	TGTGCCAGCAGCTTAGAGACAGGCCGGAACGAGCAGTACTTC
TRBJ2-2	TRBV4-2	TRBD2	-	CASSQVTSGGYGELFF	TGTGCCAGCAGCCAAGTCACTAGCGGGGGTTACGGGGAGCTGTTTTTT
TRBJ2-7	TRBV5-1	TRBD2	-	CASRSGTSVSYEQYF	TGCGCCAGCAGGTCCGGGACTAGCGTGTCCTACGAGCAGTACTTC
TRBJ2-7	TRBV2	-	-	CASSDFLGRVGYEQYF	TGTGCCAGCAGTGATTTCCTGGGCAGGGTTGGGTACGAGCAGTACTTC
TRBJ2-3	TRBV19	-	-	CASSIDSVTDTQYF	TGTGCCAGTAGCATAGACAGTGTCACAGATACGCAGTATTTT
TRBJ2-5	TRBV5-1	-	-	CASSPLATGQETQYF	TGCGCCAGCAGCCCGCTGGCGACGGGACAAGAGACCCAGTACTTC
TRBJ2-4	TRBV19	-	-	CASSISRGKNIQYF	TGTGCCAGTAGTATATCTCGGGGTAAAAACATTCAGTACTTC
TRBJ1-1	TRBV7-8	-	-	CASSALGGNTEAFF	TGTGCCAGCAGCGCACTAGGGGGGAACACTGAAGCTTTCTTT
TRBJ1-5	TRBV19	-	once	CASSTHGVGLYSNQPQHF	TGTGCCAGTAGTACCCACGGGGTGGGATTATATAGCAATCAGCCCCAGCATTTT
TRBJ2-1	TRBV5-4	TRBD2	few	CASSSYYSGGYNEQFF	TGTGCCAGCAGTTCCTACTATAGCGGGGGTTACAATGAGCAGTTCTTC
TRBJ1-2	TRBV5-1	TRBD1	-	CASSPDRNYGYTF	TGCGCCAGCAGCCCGGACAGGAACTATGGCTACACCTTC
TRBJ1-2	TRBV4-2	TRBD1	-	CASSQDWQGATSNYGYTF	TGTGCCAGCAGCCAAGATTGGCAGGGGGCTACTTCTAACTATGGCTACACCTTC
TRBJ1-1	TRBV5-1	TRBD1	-	CASWTGGFQTEAFF	TGCGCCAGTTGGACAGGGGGCTTCCAGACTGAAGCTTTCTTT
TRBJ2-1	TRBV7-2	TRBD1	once	CASSLGDRVNEQFF	TGTGCCAGCAGCTTAGGAGACAGGGTCAATGAGCAGTTCTTC